The 9 T cell receptor beta chains below come from one sample, sequenced in a study of blood T cell repertoires in COVID-19. The repertoire was sequenced with immunoSEQ multiplex PCR; TCRdb's copy has only in-frame clones and lacks some. The profile covers hundreds of thousands of clones, with under 90% appearing a single time and 15% to 19% taken by the ten largest. The specimen was PBMCs or T cells enriched from blood (not recorded which). The receptors here all came from a man aged 18 to 29 who had recovered from COVID-19.

The chain's CDR3 is CASSSTGDAPGEQFF. The CDR3 DNA reads TGTGCCAGCAGCTCGACAGGGGACGCTCCTGGGGAGCAGTTCTTC. The chain links TRBV7-9 to TRBJ2-1; 8 bases are a match to TRBD1. The germline V gene encodes CDR1 SEHNR and CDR2 FQNEAQ (reference sequence). The length of the CDR3 is 15 residues. V was pared by 4 bases and J by 10 bases, with 12 bases of the junction left unmatched.

The chain couples TRBV2 to TRBJ1-2; D gene uncertain. Germline CDR1 is SNHLY and CDR2 is FYNNEI. Trimming removed 6 bases at V and 2 bases at J, with 13 bases between. The CDR3 covers 14 residues. This CDR3 reads CASSPGGQNYGYTF. CDR3 bases: TGTGCCAGCAGCCCAGGAGGGCAGAACTATGGCTACACCTTC.

This clone appeared many times. This chain links TRBV7-2 with TRBJ2-7; 11 bases are shared with TRBD2. The CDR3 runs 14 residues. The V gene's germline CDR1 is SGHTA and CDR2 FQGNSA. The V and J ends lost 5 bases and 3 bases, in that order; junction bases with no gene match: 3. CDR3 sequence (DNA): TGTGCCAGCAGCGGCGGGACTAGCGGCTACGAGCAGTACTTC. Protein product: CASSGGTSGYEQYF.

This rearrangement joins TRBV10-3 to TRBJ1-1, with 9 bases identical to TRBD1. The germline gives CDR1 ENHRY, CDR2 SYGVKD. Trimming cost V 5 bases and J 5 bases; bases outside gene matches: 3. This CDR3 has 13 amino acids. The DNA for the CDR3 is TGTGCCATCAGTCAGACAGGGGGGACTGAAGCTTTCTTT. It codes for CAISQTGGTEAFF.

The chain has TRBV24-1 and TRBJ2-1; weak D call: TRBD1 (5 bases). Germline V gene data show CDR1 as KGHDR and CDR2 as SFDVKD. Trimming shortened V by 1 base and J by 8 bases, and 14 bases separated the two germline ends. The length of the CDR3 is 15 residues. Written as DNA, the CDR3 is TGTGCCACCAGTGATTTCGGCAGGGTTTCCGATGAGCAGTTCTTC. Protein product: CATSDFGRVSDEQFF.

The chain employs TRBV11-2 and TRBJ2-7; possible D gene TRBD1, 6 bases. In germline, CDR1 is SGHAT, CDR2 FQNNGV. V dropped 7 bases and J dropped 4 bases, with 17 bases sitting between them. The CDR3 contains 14 residues. The CDR3 DNA reads as TGTGCCAGCACCCCACAGGGCCATATGTACGAGCAGTACTTC. Translated, it gives CASTPQGHMYEQYF.

This sequence joins TRBV6-5 and TRBJ1-2; 7 nucleotides agree with TRBD1. V shed 4 bases and J 5 bases; nucleotides not matched to a gene: 7. The CDR3 contains 14 residues. CDR1 MNHEY and CDR2 SVGAGI come from the germline V gene. CDR3 residues: CASSSRARGYGYTF. DNA for the CDR3: TGTGCCAGCAGTTCGCGGGCCAGGGGGTATGGCTACACCTTC.

As for this clone: Other DNA variants within this sample encode the same CDR3. V usage is TRBV5-1 and J usage is TRBJ2-5, with 8 bases identical to TRBD1. The CDR3 has 15 amino acids. Germline-derived CDR1 and CDR2 are SGHRS and YFSETQ. Trimming removed 3 bases from V and 2 bases from J; junction bases left unmatched: 6. The CDR3: CASSSGQGGQETQYF. For the CDR3, the DNA is TGCGCCAGCAGCTCTGGACAGGGTGGGCAAGAGACCCAGTACTTC.

This chain uses TRBV7-8 with TRBJ2-5; a possible D gene is TRBD1 (5 bases). There are 14 residues in the CDR3. The V and J ends lost 3 bases and 1 base respectively, with 9 bases between them. Germline-derived CDR1 and CDR2 are SGHVS and FQNEAQ. Written as DNA, the CDR3 is TGTGCCAGCAGCTTTCAGGGCGGCCAAGAGACCCAGTACTTC. Translating it yields CASSFQGGQETQYF.